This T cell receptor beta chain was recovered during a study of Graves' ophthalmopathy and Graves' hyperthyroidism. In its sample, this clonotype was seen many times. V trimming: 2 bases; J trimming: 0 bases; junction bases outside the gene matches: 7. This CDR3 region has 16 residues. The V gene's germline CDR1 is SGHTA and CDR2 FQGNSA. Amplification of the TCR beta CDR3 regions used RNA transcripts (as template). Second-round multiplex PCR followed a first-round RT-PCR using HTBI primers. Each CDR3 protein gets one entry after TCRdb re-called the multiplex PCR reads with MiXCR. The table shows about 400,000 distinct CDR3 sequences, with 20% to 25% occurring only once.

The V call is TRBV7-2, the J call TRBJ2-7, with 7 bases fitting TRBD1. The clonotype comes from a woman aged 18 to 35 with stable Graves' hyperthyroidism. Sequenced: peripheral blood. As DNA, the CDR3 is TGTGCCAGCAGCTTAACCGGGACAGAGAGCTCCTACGAGCAGTACTTC. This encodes CASSLTGTESSYEQYF.